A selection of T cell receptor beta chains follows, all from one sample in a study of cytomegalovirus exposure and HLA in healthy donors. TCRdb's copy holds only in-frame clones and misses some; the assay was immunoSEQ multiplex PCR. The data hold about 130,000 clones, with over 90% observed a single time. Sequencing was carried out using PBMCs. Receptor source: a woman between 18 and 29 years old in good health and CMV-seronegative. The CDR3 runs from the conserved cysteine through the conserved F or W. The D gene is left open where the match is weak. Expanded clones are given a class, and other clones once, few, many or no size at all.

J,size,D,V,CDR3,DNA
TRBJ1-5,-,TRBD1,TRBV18,CASSPPTGNNQPQHF,TGTGCCAGCTCACCACCGACAGGGAATAATCAGCCCCAGCATTTT
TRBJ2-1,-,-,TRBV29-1,CSAEQNEQFF,TGCAGCGCCGAACAGAATGAGCAGTTCTTC
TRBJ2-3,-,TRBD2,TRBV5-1,CASSLASSGTSTDTQYF,TGCGCCAGCAGCTTGGCCTCTAGCGGGACTAGCACAGATACGCAGTATTTT
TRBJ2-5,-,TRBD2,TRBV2,CASSAGGGEETQYF,TGTGCCAGCAGTGCGGGCGGGGGGGAAGAGACCCAGTACTTC
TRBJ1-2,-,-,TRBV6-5,CASSYSEGSNYGYTF,TGTGCCAGCAGTTACTCGGAGGGATCTAACTATGGCTACACCTTC
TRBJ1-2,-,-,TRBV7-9,CASSLEVAGKGLYGYTF,TGTGCCAGCAGCTTAGAGGTCGCAGGGAAGGGGCTCTATGGCTACACCTTC
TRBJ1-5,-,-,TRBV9,CASSVDGGSNQPQHF,TGTGCCAGCAGCGTAGACGGGGGGAGCAATCAGCCCCAGCATTTT
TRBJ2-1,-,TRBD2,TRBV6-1,CASSQRDYNEQFF,TGTGCCAGCTCCCAGCGGGACTACAATGAGCAGTTCTTC
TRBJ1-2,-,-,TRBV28,CASSLSRGQASDF,TGTGCCAGCAGTTTAAGCAGGGGCCAGGCTTCCGACTTC
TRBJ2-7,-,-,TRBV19,CASSVKPSYEQYF,TGTGCCAGTAGTGTTAAGCCCTCCTACGAGCAGTACTTC
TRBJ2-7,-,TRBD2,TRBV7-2,CASSSTSGYIEQYF,TGTGCCAGCAGCTCGACTAGCGGGTATATCGAGCAGTACTTC
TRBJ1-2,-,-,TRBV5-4,CASSFTRVGYTF,TGTGCCAGCAGCTTTACCAGGGTTGGCTACACCTTC
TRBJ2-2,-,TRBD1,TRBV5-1,CASSLAFGTGGNTGELFF,TGCGCCAGCAGCTTGGCTTTTGGGACAGGGGGCAACACCGGGGAGCTGTTTTTT
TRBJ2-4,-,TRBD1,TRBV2,CASSGQGLAKNIQYF,TGTGCCAGCAGCGGACAGGGGCTAGCCAAAAACATTCAGTACTTC
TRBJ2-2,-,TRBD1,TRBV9,CASSVEALRDRFTGELFF,TGTGCCAGCAGCGTAGAGGCTCTCCGGGACAGGTTTACCGGGGAGCTGTTTTTT
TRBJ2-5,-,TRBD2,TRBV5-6,CASSYGLMGAGSQYF,TGTGCCAGCAGCTATGGGTTGATGGGAGCGGGGTCCCAGTACTTC
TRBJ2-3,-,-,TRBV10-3,CAISKGGTDTQYF,TGTGCCATCAGTAAAGGAGGTACAGATACGCAGTATTTT
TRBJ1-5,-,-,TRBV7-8,CASSASGWQPQHF,TGTGCCAGCAGCGCCTCCGGGTGGCAGCCCCAGCATTTT
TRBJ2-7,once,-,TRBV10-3,CAITSGDEQYF,TGTGCCATCACATCAGGGGACGAGCAGTACTTC
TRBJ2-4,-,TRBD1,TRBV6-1,CASSEQGAGKNIQYF,TGTGCCAGCAGTGAGCAGGGGGCCGGCAAAAACATTCAGTACTTC
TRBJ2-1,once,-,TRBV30,CAWRGPPRNEQFF,TGTGCCTGGAGGGGGCCTCCCCGCAATGAGCAGTTCTTC
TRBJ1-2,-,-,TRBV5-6,CASSSFRPPRGYGYTF,TGTGCCAGCAGCTCCTTCCGCCCGCCCCGCGGCTATGGCTACACCTTC
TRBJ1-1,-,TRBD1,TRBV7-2,CASSVQGIGTEAFF,TGTGCCAGCAGCGTACAGGGGATTGGCACTGAAGCTTTCTTT
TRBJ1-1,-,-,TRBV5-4,CASSLLQGLNTEAFF,TGTGCCAGCAGCTTACTTCAGGGGCTTAACACTGAAGCTTTCTTT
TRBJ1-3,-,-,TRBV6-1,CASSGQGNPGNTIYF,TGTGCCAGCAGTGGGCAGGGGAATCCCGGAAACACCATATATTTT
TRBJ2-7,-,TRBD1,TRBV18,CASSPGAGQGDNEQYF,TGTGCCAGCTCACCCGGGGCGGGACAGGGTGACAACGAGCAGTACTTC
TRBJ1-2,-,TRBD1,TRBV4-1,CASSQGTGNYGYTF,TGCGCCAGCAGCCAAGGGACAGGGAACTATGGCTACACCTTC
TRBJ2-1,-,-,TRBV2,CASSASGYNEQFF,TGTGCCAGCAGTGCATCAGGGTACAATGAGCAGTTCTTC